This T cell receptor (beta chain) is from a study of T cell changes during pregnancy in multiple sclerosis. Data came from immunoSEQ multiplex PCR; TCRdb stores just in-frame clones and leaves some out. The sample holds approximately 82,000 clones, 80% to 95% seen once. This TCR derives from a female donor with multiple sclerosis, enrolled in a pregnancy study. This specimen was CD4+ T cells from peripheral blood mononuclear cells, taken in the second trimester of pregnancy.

DNA for the CDR3: TGTGCCAGCAGGCTTGAGGGGGGGCTGGACACTGAAGCTTTCTTT. This sequence encodes CASRLEGGLDTEAFF. This sequence joins TRBV2 and TRBJ1-1; possibly TRBD1 for D (6 bases). There are 15 residues in the CDR3. Looked up from germline, CDR1 is SNHLY and CDR2 is FYNNEI. With 6 bases removed from V and 3 bases from J, the gap between germline ends came to 17 bases.